A single T cell receptor (beta chain) is shown here with its context. The antigen remains undetermined. These data originate in a study of cytomegalovirus exposure and HLA in healthy donors. Overall study context: An analysis done earlier identified 100 million to 140 million unique TCR beta sequences from 200 million or so T cells. From donors who were HLA-typed, an early data release held about 85 million unique TCRs.

Primers for the PCR totalled 60 Vbeta and 13 Jbeta. The table came from immunoSEQ multiplex PCR; TCRdb's copy has only in-frame clones and leaves some out. The sample includes over 150,000 clones, approximately 85% of them seen just once. Study-wide results and caveats: Judged likely to be a sequencing artifact was a cluster of highly shared sequence variants.

Germline V gene lookup returns CDR1 SGHDT and CDR2 YYEEEE. This CDR3 contains 17 residues. J was trimmed by 7 bases and V by 2 bases; bases with no gene match: 12. Donors counted as nominally healthy when sampled, yet unrecorded immune exposures were likely. Input material: PBMCs. This sequence was found in a girl under 18 in good health and CMV-seropositive. V usage is TRBV5-6 and J usage is TRBJ1-4; 9 bases line up with TRBD1. The CDR3 DNA follows: TGTGCCAGCAGCTTACGCCGGGACAGGGAGTTGAGTGAAAAACTGTTTTTT. It encodes CASSLRRDRELSEKLFF.